This TCR beta chain was obtained from a study of T cell changes during pregnancy in multiple sclerosis. The germline V gene has CDR1 MNHEY and CDR2 SMNVEV (reference sequence). This CDR3 spans 14 amino acids. Trimming at V came to 6 bases and at J to 2 bases, leaving 6 bases not matched to a gene. Measured with immunoSEQ multiplex PCR; TCRdb has only the in-frame clones, and not every one. The data hold some 70,000 clones, with just over 90% observed a single time. The sequence was collected from a female donor in good health, enrolled as a control in a pregnancy study. The chain recombines TRBV27 with TRBJ2-5; 7 bases are shared with TRBD1. The material was peripheral blood, obtained in the second trimester of pregnancy. CDR3 in amino acids: CASRPGTVQETQYF. CDR3 in DNA: TGTGCCAGCAGGCCGGGGACAGTACAAGAGACCCAGTACTTC.